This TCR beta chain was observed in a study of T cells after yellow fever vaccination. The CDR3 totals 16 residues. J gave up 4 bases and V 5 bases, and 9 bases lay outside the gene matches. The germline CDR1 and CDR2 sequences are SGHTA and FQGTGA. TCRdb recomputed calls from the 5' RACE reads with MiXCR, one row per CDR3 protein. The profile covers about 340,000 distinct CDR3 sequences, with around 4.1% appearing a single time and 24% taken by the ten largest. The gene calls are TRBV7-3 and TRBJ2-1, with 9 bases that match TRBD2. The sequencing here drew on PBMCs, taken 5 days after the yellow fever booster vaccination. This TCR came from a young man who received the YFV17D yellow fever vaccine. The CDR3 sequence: CASSAHSGGAYNEQFF. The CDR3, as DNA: TGTGCCAGCAGCGCACATAGCGGGGGAGCTTACAATGAGCAGTTCTTC. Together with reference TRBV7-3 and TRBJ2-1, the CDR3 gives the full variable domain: GAGVSQTPSNKVTEKGKYVELRCDPISGHTALYWYRQSLGQGPEFLIYFQGTGAADDSGLPNDRFFAVRPEGSVSTLKIQRTERGDSAVYLCASSAHSGGAYNEQFFGPGTRLTVL.